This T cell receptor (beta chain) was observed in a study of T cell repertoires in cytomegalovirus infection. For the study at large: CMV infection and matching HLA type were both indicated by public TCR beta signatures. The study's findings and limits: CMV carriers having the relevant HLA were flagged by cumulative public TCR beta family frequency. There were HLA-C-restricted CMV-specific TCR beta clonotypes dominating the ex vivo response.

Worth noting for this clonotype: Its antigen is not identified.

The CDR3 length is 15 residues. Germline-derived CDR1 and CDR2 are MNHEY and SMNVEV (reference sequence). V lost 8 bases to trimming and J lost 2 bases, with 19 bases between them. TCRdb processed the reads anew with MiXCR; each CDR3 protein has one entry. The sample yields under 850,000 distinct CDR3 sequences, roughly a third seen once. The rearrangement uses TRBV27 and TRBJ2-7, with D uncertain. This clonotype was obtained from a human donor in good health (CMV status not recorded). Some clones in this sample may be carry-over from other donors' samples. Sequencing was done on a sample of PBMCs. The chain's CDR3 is CASGQLETYTYEQYF. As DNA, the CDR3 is TGTGCCAGCGGTCAGCTAGAGACCTATACCTACGAGCAGTACTTC.